This TCR beta chain was retrieved from a study of CD8 T cells in ankylosing spondylitis. The CDR3 is 14 amino acids. V lost 0 bases and J lost 3, with 8 bases in between. Germline V lookup: CDR1 SGHRS, CDR2 YFSETQ. This clonotype was detected ten times or more. MiXCR, applied by TCRdb to the 5' RACE reads, yields one record per CDR3 protein. Of 100,000 or so distinct CDR3 sequences in the sample, about 24% are singletons; the top ten hold 10% to 15%. The chain is built from TRBV5-1 and TRBJ2-3; possibly TRBD2 for D (5 bases). The sequencing sample was made of synovial fluid, either unsorted or a sorted T cell fraction (not recorded which). The clonotype comes from a male donor with ankylosing spondylitis. CDR3 residues: CASSLERGTDTQYF. The DNA for the CDR3 is TGCGCCAGCAGCTTGGAACGGGGAACAGATACGCAGTATTTT.